The source of this T cell receptor beta chain is a study of T cells in Graves' hyperthyroidism and ophthalmopathy. Study-wide results and caveats: Within blood appeared most thyroid clonotypes that had expanded above 0.001. Classification by a 13 V-J model distinguished ophthalmopathy from stable hyperthyroidism.

The V and J ends lost 3 bases and 3 bases respectively, with 9 bases between them. The CDR3 spans 13 residues. This clonotype was seen a few times. The antigen remains unidentified. Regions amplified from RNA transcripts were the TCR beta CDR3 regions. First-round RT-PCR of the TCR CDR3 relied on the HTBI primer set. TCRdb recomputed calls from the multiplex PCR reads with MiXCR, one row per CDR3 protein. Of around 700,000 distinct CDR3 sequences listed, 35% are singletons. The TCR sequence derives from a woman aged 40 to 49 with Graves' hyperthyroidism. The material sequenced was blood. The chain joins TRBV12-3 or TRBV12-4 to TRBJ2-7; D not resolved. The CDR3 loop is CASSFRHNYEQYF. DNA of the CDR3: TGTGCCAGCAGTTTCAGACACAACTACGAGCAGTACTTC.